Shown below are 27 T cell receptor beta chains from a single sample sequenced in a study of cytomegalovirus exposure and HLA in healthy donors. The assay was immunoSEQ multiplex PCR, and TCRdb's table has in-frame clones only and misses some. The sample holds around 200,000 clones; approximately 86% are singletons and the top ten take 2.9%. The sequencing input was PBMCs. Receptors originate from a woman aged 18-29 years in good health and CMV-seronegative.

J is TRBJ2-2 and V is TRBV18; 8 bases align to TRBD1. This CDR3 is 15 amino acids long. Germline lookup yields CDR1 KGHSH and CDR2 LQKENI. V shed 3 bases, J shed 4 bases, and the junction held 4 bases outside the gene matches. The CDR3 DNA reads TGTGCCAGCTCACCCTCTCAGGGGGCCACCGGGGAGCTGTTTTTT. This sequence encodes CASSPSQGATGELFF.

The chain couples TRBV5-6 to TRBJ2-7; D remains unclear. This CDR3 spans 13 amino acids. Per the germline V gene, CDR1 is SGHDT and CDR2 is YYEEEE. The V and J ends lost 1 base and 7 bases respectively, with 12 bases between them. This chain's CDR3 is CASSLSRSGEQYF. The CDR3 DNA sequence: TGTGCCAGCAGCTTGTCGCGGTCTGGAGAGCAGTACTTC.

The V and J genes are TRBV4-2 and TRBJ1-4; D is undetermined. V lost 3 bases to trimming and J lost 8 bases, with 10 bases between them. Per germline, CDR1 LGHNA and CDR2 YNFKEQ. CDR3 length: 13 amino acids. Here the CDR3 reads CASSHFSEEKLFF. In DNA form, the CDR3 reads TGTGCCAGCAGCCATTTCTCAGAAGAAAAACTGTTTTTT.

In DNA form, the CDR3 reads TGTGCCAGTGCGACACCCAACACCGGGGAGCTGTTTTTT. Amino acid sequence: CASATPNTGELFF. The chain joins TRBV7-2 to TRBJ2-2; D remains ambiguous. The length of the CDR3 is 13 residues. CDR1 and CDR2 (germline): SGHTA, FQGNSA. With 9 bases removed from V and 2 bases from J, the gap between germline ends came to 10 bases.

The rearrangement uses TRBV4-2 and TRBJ2-7; 9 bases align to TRBD1. The CDR3 runs 17 residues. CDR1 LGHNA and CDR2 YNFKEQ come from the germline V gene. After removal of 0 bases from V and 2 bases from J, the junction contained 8 bases not matched to a gene. This CDR3 is CASSQEAGTGITYEQYF. The CDR3 coding sequence is TGTGCCAGCAGCCAAGAGGCAGGGACAGGGATTACCTACGAGCAGTACTTC.

The chain couples TRBV27 to TRBJ2-3; TRBD1 agrees at 8 bases. The CDR3 length is 16 residues. V dropped 6 bases and J dropped 0; count of bases not matched to a gene: 8. Per germline, CDR1 MNHEY and CDR2 SMNVEV (reference sequence). CDR3 residues: CASSFGGQGSTDTQYF. DNA for the CDR3: TGTGCCAGCAGCTTTGGTGGACAGGGAAGCACAGATACGCAGTATTTT.

The chain is built from TRBV6-5 and TRBJ2-7, with 11 bases matching TRBD2. CDR3 length: 13 amino acids. Germline CDR1 reads MNHEY; CDR2 reads SVGAGI. The junction had 1 base not matched to a gene; V was cut back by 6 bases and J by 3 bases. The CDR3 protein is CASRGTSGYEQYF. The CDR3 coding sequence is TGTGCCAGCAGGGGGACTAGCGGCTACGAGCAGTACTTC.

This chain links TRBV19 with TRBJ1-5, with D hard to call. Germline values: CDR1 LNHDA, CDR2 SQIVND (reference sequence). The CDR3 contains 15 residues. V shed 4 bases and J shed 3 bases, with 13 bases lying between them. The CDR3 DNA reads TGTGCCAGTAGTACGGCGGGGAAGACCAATCAGCCCCAGCATTTT. It codes for CASSTAGKTNQPQHF.

Notes on this clone: Other DNA sequences in this specimen translate into the identical CDR3. V usage is TRBV30 and J usage is TRBJ1-5; 9 bases match TRBD1. The V gene's germline CDR1 is GTSNPN and CDR2 SVGIG (reference sequence). Trimming cost V 0 bases and J 4 bases; bases outside gene matches: 4. The CDR3 contains 15 residues. CDR3 bases: TGTGCCTGGAGTGTACCAGGGACAGGGAATCAGCCCCAGCATTTT. Translation: CAWSVPGTGNQPQHF.

The gene calls are TRBV4-3 and TRBJ2-7; 8 bases are shared with TRBD2. The V gene end was trimmed by 0 bases and the J gene end by 4 bases; junction bases not matched to a gene: 5. CDR3 length: 15 residues. From germline, CDR1 is LGHNA and CDR2 YSLEER. CDR3 nucleotides: TGCGCCAGCAGCCAAGATCCCAGCGGGAGATACGAGCAGTACTTC. Translating it yields CASSQDPSGRYEQYF.

This rearrangement joins TRBV28 to TRBJ2-7; possibly TRBD2 for D (5 bases). Germline V gives CDR1 MDHEN, CDR2 SYDVKM. The CDR3 consists of 14 residues. The V and J ends lost 5 bases and 4 bases respectively, with 15 bases between them. The CDR3 DNA follows: TGTGCCAGCAGTAGGTCGGGGAAGTGGTACGAGCAGTACTTC. Protein product: CASSRSGKWYEQYF.

The rearrangement links TRBV4-3 to TRBJ2-5; TRBD2 aligns across 8 bases. Germline CDR1 and CDR2: LGHNA and YSLEER. The CDR3 runs to 15 residues. V dropped 0 bases and J dropped 5; count of bases not matched to a gene: 5. CDR3 DNA: TGCGCCAGCAGCCAAGATGGACTAGCCGCCGAGACCCAGTACTTC. It encodes CASSQDGLAAETQYF.

This sequence joins TRBV27 and TRBJ2-7; 7 bases agree with TRBD1. This CDR3 is 14 amino acids long. Losses at the gene ends were 6 bases for V and 3 bases for J; bases not matched to a gene: 8. Germline V CDR1 and CDR2: MNHEY, SMNVEV (reference sequence). For the CDR3, the DNA is TGTGCCAGCAGCTCCGGGACAGCTGTCTACGAGCAGTACTTC. This sequence encodes CASSSGTAVYEQYF.

The chain recombines TRBV30 with TRBJ1-5; 8 bases are a match to TRBD1. J was trimmed by 7 bases and V by 4 bases; bases with no gene match: 6. CDR1 and CDR2 from the germline V gene are GTSNPN and SVGIG (reference sequence). CDR3 length equals 13 residues. CDR3 DNA sequence: TGTGCCTGGAACGGACAGGGCGGGCAGCCCCAGCATTTT. Residues: CAWNGQGGQPQHF.

This clone has only one observation. The gene calls are TRBV6-6 and TRBJ1-3; D uncertain. Trimming stripped 6 bases from V and 4 bases from J, with 16 bases between. The CDR3 has 15 residues. Germline values: CDR1 MNHNY, CDR2 SVGAGI (reference sequence). CDR3 sequence reads: CASRPGLFGGNTIYF. CDR3 DNA sequence: TGTGCCAGCAGACCCGGACTCTTCGGCGGAAACACCATATATTTT.

This clone was seen only a few times. The chain is built from TRBV28 and TRBJ1-5; no definite D call. Germline loops: CDR1 MDHEN, CDR2 SYDVKM. The CDR3 sequence is 12 residues long. Trimming stripped 9 bases from V and 11 bases from J, with 17 bases between. CDR3 DNA: TGTGCCAGTACGTATCGAGATCAAACCCAGCATTTT. It translates to CASTYRDQTQHF. The complete variable domain, with remaining parts taken from reference TRBV28 and TRBJ1-5, reads DVKVTQSSRYLVKRTGEKVFLECVQDMDHENMFWYRQDPGLGLRLIYFSYDVKMKEKGDIPEGYSVSREKKERFSLILESASTNQTSMYLCASTYRDQTQHFGDGTRLSIL.

The chain carries TRBV27 and TRBJ2-5, with a possible D match to TRBD1 (6 bases). Between the trimmed V and J ends, which lost 8 bases and 3 bases, there was a span of 16 bases. The CDR3 runs to 14 residues. CDR1 is MNHEY, CDR2 SMNVEV, per germline (reference sequence). The CDR3: CASRWGPPEETQYF. DNA for the CDR3: TGTGCCAGCCGATGGGGGCCCCCAGAAGAGACCCAGTACTTC.

The gene calls are TRBV28 and TRBJ2-1; 9 bases are shared with TRBD1. Germline V CDR1 and CDR2: MDHEN, SYDVKM. CDR3 size: 15 residues. J gave up 4 bases and V 6 bases, and 7 bases lay outside the gene matches. CDR3 loop: CASRQDRGLYNEQFF. The CDR3 coding sequence is TGTGCCAGCAGGCAGGACAGGGGCTTATACAATGAGCAGTTCTTC.

Comment on this clone: Other nucleotide sequences in the sample specify the same CDR3. V and J are TRBV27 and TRBJ2-1; 7 bases line up with TRBD2. CDR3 length: 14 residues. Trimming took 5 bases from V and 1 from J; bases not matched to a gene: 2. The germline V gene has CDR1 MNHEY and CDR2 SMNVEV (reference sequence). Written as DNA, the CDR3 is TGTGCCAGCAGTCCGGGGGGTTCCTACAATGAGCAGTTCTTC. Translation: CASSPGGSYNEQFF.

The CDR3 here is CASSDRGRASFAEQFF. The CDR3, as DNA: TGCGCCAGCAGTGATCGCGGGAGGGCCTCCTTCGCTGAGCAGTTCTTC. The V call is TRBV10-1, the J call TRBJ2-1; TRBD2 matches 9 bases. The V and J ends lost 3 bases and 9 bases, in that order; junction bases with no gene match: 12. Germline V CDR1 and CDR2: WNHNN, SYGVQD (reference sequence). CDR3 length: 16 amino acids.

The chain is built from TRBV9 and TRBJ1-2; the D gene is possibly TRBD1 (5 bases). This CDR3 has 14 amino acids. Germline loops: CDR1 SGDLS, CDR2 YYNGEE. Trimming removed 0 bases at V and 8 bases at J, with 14 bases between. The CDR3 nucleotides read TGTGCCAGCAGCGTAGGGCCAGGGAAGAGAGGCTACACCTTC. Its protein is CASSVGPGKRGYTF. Looking up the rest from reference TRBV9 and TRBJ1-2 gives the full variable domain: DSGVTQTPKHLITATGQRVTLRCSPRSGDLSVYWYQQSLDQGLQFLIQYYNGEERAKGNILERFSAQQFPDLHSELNLSSLELGDSALYFCASSVGPGKRGYTFGSGTRLTVV.

This chain uses TRBV6-1 with TRBJ2-4, with 7 bases lining up with TRBD1. The CDR3 extends over 14 amino acids. Germline CDR1 is MNHNS and CDR2 is SASEGT. The CDR3, as DNA: TGTGCGACGAACTTCGGGACAGCAAAAAACATTCAGTACTTC. It yields the protein CATNFGTAKNIQYF.

J is TRBJ2-1 and V is TRBV27; D may be TRBD1 (6 bases). Germline V gene lookup returns CDR1 MNHEY and CDR2 SMNVEV (reference sequence). The CDR3 runs to 14 residues. V lost 0 bases and J lost 15, with 18 bases in between. CDR3 loop: CASSLSVLDRSLFF. The CDR3 coding sequence is TGTGCCAGCAGTTTATCGGTATTGGACAGAAGTCTGTTCTTC.

The CDR3 coding sequence is TGTGCCAGCAACAACTACCCGACAAGCGGCCAAGAGACCCAGTACTTC. Protein: CASNNYPTSGQETQYF. The V and J genes are TRBV5-4 and TRBJ2-5; TRBD2 might be the D (5 bases). The CDR3 is made up of 16 amino acids. V lost 6 bases and J 1 base, leaving 19 bases between the germline ends. Germline V lookup: CDR1 SGHNT, CDR2 YYREEE (reference sequence).

The genes are TRBV21-1 and TRBJ2-7; the table names TRBD2, a call not compared with the DNA. TRBV21-1 is marked as a pseudogene. The CDR3 is made up of 16 amino acids. The CDR3 nucleotides read TGTGCCAGCAGCAAAAAAATAGCGGGAGAAGATCCCGAGCAGTACTTC. Translated: CASSKKIAGEDPEQYF.

The chain links TRBV6-5 to TRBJ2-1; TRBD1 aligns across 7 bases. Germline loops: CDR1 MNHEY, CDR2 SVGAGI. CDR3 length: 15 amino acids. The V segment lost 6 bases and the J segment 2 bases; nucleotides outside the gene matches: 7. CDR3: CASSPRQGPYNEQFF. The CDR3 region has the DNA TGTGCCAGCAGCCCTAGACAGGGACCCTACAATGAGCAGTTCTTC.

This clone was detected once. The chain combines TRBV5-6 with TRBJ1-1, with 8 positions matching TRBD1. Germline values: CDR1 SGHDT, CDR2 YYEEEE. Unmatched junction bases numbered 4, after V lost 1 base and J lost 8 bases. This CDR3 spans 13 amino acids. CDR3 DNA: TGTGCCAGCAGCTTGATACAGGGGGTAGAAGCTTTCTTT. This sequence encodes CASSLIQGVEAFF.